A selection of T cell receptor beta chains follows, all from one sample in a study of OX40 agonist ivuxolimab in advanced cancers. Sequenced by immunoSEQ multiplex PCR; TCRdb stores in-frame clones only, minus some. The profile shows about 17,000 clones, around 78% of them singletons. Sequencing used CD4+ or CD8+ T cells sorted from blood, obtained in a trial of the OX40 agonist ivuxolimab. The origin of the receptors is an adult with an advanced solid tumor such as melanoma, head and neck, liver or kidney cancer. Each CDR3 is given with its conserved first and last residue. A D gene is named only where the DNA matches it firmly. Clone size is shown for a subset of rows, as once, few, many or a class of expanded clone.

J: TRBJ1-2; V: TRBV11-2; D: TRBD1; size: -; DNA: TGTGCCAGCACCCTAGGGGGCGGCTATGGCTACACCTTC; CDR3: CASTLGGGYGYTF
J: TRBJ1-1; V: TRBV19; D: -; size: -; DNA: TGTGCCAGTAGTATAGGTACTAATGCCTGGTGGGTCTTT; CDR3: CASSIGTNAWWVF
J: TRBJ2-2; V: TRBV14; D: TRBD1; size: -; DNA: TGTGCCAGCAGCCAAGGACAGGGGGGCACCGGGGAGCTGTTTTTT; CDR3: CASSQGQGGTGELFF
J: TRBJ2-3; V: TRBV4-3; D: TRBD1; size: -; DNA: TGCGCCAGCAGCCGGGTTTACCGGACAGGAGCTAGCACAGATACGCAGTATTTT; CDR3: CASSRVYRTGASTDTQYF
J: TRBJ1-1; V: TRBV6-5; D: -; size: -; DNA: TGTGCCAGCAGTTACTCTGTGGGGTCGGGTGAAGCTTTCTTT; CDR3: CASSYSVGSGEAFF
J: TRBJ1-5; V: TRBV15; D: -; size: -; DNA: TGTGCCACCAGCAGAGTACGGGTGGAGCCCCAGCATTTT; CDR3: CATSRVRVEPQHF
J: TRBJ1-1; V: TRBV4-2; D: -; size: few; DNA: TGTGCCAGCAGCCTTGACGGCACCAACACTGAAGCTTTCTTT; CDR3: CASSLDGTNTEAFF
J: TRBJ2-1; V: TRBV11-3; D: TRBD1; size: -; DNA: TGTGCCAGCAGCTCAAGAACGCAGGGACAGCTAAACAATGAGCAGTTCTTC; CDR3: CASSSRTQGQLNNEQFF
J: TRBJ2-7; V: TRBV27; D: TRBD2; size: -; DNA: TGTGCCAGCAGTAAAGAGGGTCTAGCGGGAGGGCCACTGAGCGAGCAGTACTTC; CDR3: CASSKEGLAGGPLSEQYF
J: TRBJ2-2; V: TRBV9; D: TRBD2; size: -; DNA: TGTGCCAGCAGCTCTGGGACTAGCGGTTTCACCGGGGAGCTGTTTTTT; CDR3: CASSSGTSGFTGELFF
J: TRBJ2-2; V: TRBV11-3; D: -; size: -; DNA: TGTGCCAGCAGCGGAGGGGTCGGGGAGCTGTTTTTT; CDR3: CASSGGVGELFF
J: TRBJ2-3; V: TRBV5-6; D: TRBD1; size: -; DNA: TGTGCCAGCAGCTTGTATATGACAGGGGGCACAGATACGCAGTATTTT; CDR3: CASSLYMTGGTDTQYF
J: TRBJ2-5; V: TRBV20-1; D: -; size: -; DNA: TGCAGTGCTAGACGGGAAGAGCAGTACTTC; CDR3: CSARREEQYF
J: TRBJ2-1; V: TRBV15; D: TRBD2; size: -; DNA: TGTGCCACCAGCACTTACGGGACTAGCGGAGGCAATGAGCAGTTCTTC; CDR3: CATSTYGTSGGNEQFF
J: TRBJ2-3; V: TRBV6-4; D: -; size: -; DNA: TGTGCCAGCAGTGACTCCGCGGGGAGCACAGATACGCAGTATTTT; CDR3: CASSDSAGSTDTQYF
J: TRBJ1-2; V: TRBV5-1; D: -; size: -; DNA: TGCGCCACCCGGCCATTTGTGGCTGGTTCGGATGGCTACACCTTC; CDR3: CATRPFVAGSDGYTF
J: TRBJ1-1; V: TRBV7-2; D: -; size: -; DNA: TGTGCCAGCGTGGAAGGGTGGGGCACTGAAGCTTTCTTT; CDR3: CASVEGWGTEAFF
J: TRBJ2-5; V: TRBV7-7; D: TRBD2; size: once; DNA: TGTGCTAGCAGCATAGCGGGAGGAGGGCAAGAGACCCAGTACTTC; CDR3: CASSIAGGGQETQYF
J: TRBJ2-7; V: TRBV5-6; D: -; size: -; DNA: TGTGCCAGCAGCAGGACAGACTACGAGCAGTACTTC; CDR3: CASSRTDYEQYF
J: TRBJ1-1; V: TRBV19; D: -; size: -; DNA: TGTGCCAGTAGTTTTGGTTGGGAGACTGAAGCTTTCTTT; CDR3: CASSFGWETEAFF
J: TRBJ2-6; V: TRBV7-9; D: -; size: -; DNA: TGTGCCAGCAGCTTGGAGTCTGGGGCCAACGTCCTGACTTTC; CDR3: CASSLESGANVLTF
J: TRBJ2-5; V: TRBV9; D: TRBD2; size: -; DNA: TGTGCCAGCAGCGTAGCGGGCGGGAGGGCCGGGGAGACCCAGTACTTC; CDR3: CASSVAGGRAGETQYF
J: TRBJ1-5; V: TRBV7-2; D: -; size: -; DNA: TGTGCCAGCAGCTTCCTACAGTGGGACGGGCAGCCCCAGCATTTT; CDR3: CASSFLQWDGQPQHF
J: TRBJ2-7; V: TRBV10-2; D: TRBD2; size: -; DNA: TGCGCCAGCAGTGAGCGACTAGCGGGGAGCTACGAGCAGTACTTC; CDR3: CASSERLAGSYEQYF
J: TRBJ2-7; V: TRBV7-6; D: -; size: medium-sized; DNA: TGTGCCAGCAGCTTGGAGGATTTCCCCTACGAGCAGTACTTC; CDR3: CASSLEDFPYEQYF
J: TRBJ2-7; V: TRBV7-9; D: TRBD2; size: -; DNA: TGTGCCAGCAGCTCCGGGCGGGAGCGTTACGAGCAGTACTTC; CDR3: CASSSGRERYEQYF
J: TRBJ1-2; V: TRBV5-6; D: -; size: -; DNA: TGTGCCAGCAGCTTGGGGAAGGATGGCTACACCTTC; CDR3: CASSLGKDGYTF
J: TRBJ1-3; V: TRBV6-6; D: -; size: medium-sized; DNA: TGTGCCAGCGAAGGGTCTGGAAACACCATATATTTT; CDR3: CASEGSGNTIYF
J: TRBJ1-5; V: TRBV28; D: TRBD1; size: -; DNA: TGTGCCAGCAGTTTAATGGGACAGGGGATGGATAGCAATCAGCCCCAGCATTTT; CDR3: CASSLMGQGMDSNQPQHF
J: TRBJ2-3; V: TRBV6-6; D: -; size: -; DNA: TGTGCCAGCAGTCCAACGGGCACCCCTTATACGCAGTATTTT; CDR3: CASSPTGTPYTQYF
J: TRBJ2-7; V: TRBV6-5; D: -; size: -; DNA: TGTGCCAGCAGTTATTTCCTAGCGTCTACCTACGAGCAGTACTTC; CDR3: CASSYFLASTYEQYF
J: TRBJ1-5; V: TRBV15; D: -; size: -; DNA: TGTGCCACCAGCAGATACGCCAGGGGACCTGGCCAGCCCCAGCATTTT; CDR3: CATSRYARGPGQPQHF
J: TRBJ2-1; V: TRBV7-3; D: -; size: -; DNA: TGTGCCAGCAGCTTAATGAGTTACAATGAGCAGTTCTTC; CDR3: CASSLMSYNEQFF
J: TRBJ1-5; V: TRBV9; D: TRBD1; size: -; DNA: TGTGCCAGCAGCTTGGGACAGGGAAATCAGCCCCAGCATTTT; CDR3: CASSLGQGNQPQHF
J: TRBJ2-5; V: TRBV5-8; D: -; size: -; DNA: TGTGCCAGCAGCCCTTGGTATCCGTCGGGTCAAGAGACCCAGTACTTC; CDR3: CASSPWYPSGQETQYF
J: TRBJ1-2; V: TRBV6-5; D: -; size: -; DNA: TGTGCCAGCAGTTACATAGTCGGCTATGGCTACACCTTC; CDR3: CASSYIVGYGYTF
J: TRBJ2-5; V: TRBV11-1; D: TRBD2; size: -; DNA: TGTGCCAGCAGCTTGACTAGCGGGATTATAGAGACCCAGTACTTC; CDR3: CASSLTSGIIETQYF
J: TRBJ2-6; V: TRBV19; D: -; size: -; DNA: TGTGCCACCATGCCGATACGGAGCTCTGGGGCCAACGTCCTGACTTTC; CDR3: CATMPIRSSGANVLTF
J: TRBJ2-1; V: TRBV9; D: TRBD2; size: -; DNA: TGTGCCAGCAGCCTCTTGGCGGGGGGTTCCTACAATGAGCAGTTCTTC; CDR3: CASSLLAGGSYNEQFF
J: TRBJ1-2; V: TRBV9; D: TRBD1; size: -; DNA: TGTGCCAGCAGCGAGACACAGGGGACTAACTATGGCTACACCTTC; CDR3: CASSETQGTNYGYTF
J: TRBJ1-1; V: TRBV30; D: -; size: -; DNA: TGTGCCTGGAGTGGAGGGGCGCACACTGAAGCTTTCTTT; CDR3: CAWSGGAHTEAFF
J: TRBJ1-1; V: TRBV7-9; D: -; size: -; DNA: TGTGCCAGCAGCTCCCCGGGAGGGACCTCGACTGAAGCTTTCTTT; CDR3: CASSSPGGTSTEAFF
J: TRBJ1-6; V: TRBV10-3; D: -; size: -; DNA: TGTGCCATCAGTGATCGCGGGCCAGGATCAGGATCGCCCCTCCACTTT; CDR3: CAISDRGPGSGSPLHF
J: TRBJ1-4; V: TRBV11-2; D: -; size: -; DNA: TGTGCCAGCAGCCCTGGGACGGCATCGGAAAAACTGTTTTTT; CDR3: CASSPGTASEKLFF
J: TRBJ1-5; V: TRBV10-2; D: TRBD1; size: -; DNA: TGCGCCAGCAGTGAAGGCAGGGGGAATCAGCCCCAGCATTTT; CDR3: CASSEGRGNQPQHF
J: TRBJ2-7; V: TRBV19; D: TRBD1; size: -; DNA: TGTGCCAGTAGGGGCGCAGGGGGCTACGAGCAGTACTTC; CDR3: CASRGAGGYEQYF
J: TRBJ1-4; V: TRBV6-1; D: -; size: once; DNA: TGTGCCAGCAGTGAGCGGACGGTGTATAATGAAAAACTGTTTTTT; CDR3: CASSERTVYNEKLFF
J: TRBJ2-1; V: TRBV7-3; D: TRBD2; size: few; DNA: TGTGCCAGCAGCCGTAGCGGGGGTCAATCGGAGCAGTTCTTC; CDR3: CASSRSGGQSEQFF
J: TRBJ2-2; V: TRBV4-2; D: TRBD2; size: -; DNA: TGTGCCAGCAGCCCGTTAGCGGGAGGGCCGCTCACCGGGGAGCTGTTTTTT; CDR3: CASSPLAGGPLTGELFF
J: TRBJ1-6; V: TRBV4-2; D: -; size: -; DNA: TGTGCCAGCAGCCAGGCTAATTCACCCCTCCACTTT; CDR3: CASSQANSPLHF
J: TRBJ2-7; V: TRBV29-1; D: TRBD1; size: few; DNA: TGCAGCGTTGAGGACGGACAGGGGCACTACGAGCAGTACTTC; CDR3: CSVEDGQGHYEQYF
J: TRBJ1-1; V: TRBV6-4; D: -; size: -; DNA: TGTGCCAGCAGCGAGGGGAGTCGGAACACTGAAGCTTTCTTT; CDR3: CASSEGSRNTEAFF